A single sample gave rise to the 17 T cell receptor beta chains below, sequenced in a study of control samples from healthy donors and cancer patients. Measured with immunoSEQ multiplex PCR; TCRdb has only the in-frame clones, and not every one. Here the sample spans roughly 170,000 clones, approximately 94% being singletons. Sequenced input: blood. The source of these receptors is a woman in her late teens or twenties in good health.

Comment on this clone: One junction end disagrees with the germline gene, perhaps due to a read error. Here the CDR3 reads CVSSVSDNQPQHF. CDR3 nucleotide sequence: TGTGTCAGCAGCGTTTCAGACAATCAGCCCCAGCATTTT. The chain combines TRBV9 with TRBJ1-5; D uncertain. The CDR3 extends over 13 amino acids. The germline V gene has CDR1 SGDLS and CDR2 YYNGEE. Combining the CDR3 with reference TRBV9 and TRBJ1-5 gives the whole variable domain DSGVTQTPKHLITATGQRVTLRCSPRSGDLSVYWYQQSLDQGLQFLIQYYNGEERAKGNILERFSAQQFPDLHSELNLSSLELGDSALYFCVSSVSDNQPQHFGDGTRLSIL.

This rearrangement joins TRBV20-1 to TRBJ2-7; TRBD1 agrees at 9 bases. V was pared by 5 bases and J by 5 bases, with 1 base of the junction left unmatched. This CDR3 is 11 amino acids long. CDR1 is DFQATT and CDR2 is SNEGSKA in the germline V gene (reference sequence). This CDR3 is CSADRGDEQYF. The CDR3 DNA reads as TGCAGTGCTGACAGGGGGGACGAGCAGTACTTC.

This chain joins TRBV13 and TRBJ1-1; D uncertain. Trimming took off 1 base at V and 4 bases at J, with 7 bases between the two ends. The CDR3 covers 13 residues. Germline CDR1 PRHDT, CDR2 FYEKMQ (reference sequence). CDR3 DNA: TGTGCCAGCAGCTTAGTTCAGTCCACTGAAGCTTTCTTT. This sequence encodes CASSLVQSTEAFF.

The rearrangement joins TRBV6-5 to TRBJ1-1, with D maybe TRBD1 (5 bases). This CDR3 has 14 residues. V was trimmed by 8 bases and J by 0 bases, leaving 13 bases between them. The germline V gene has CDR1 MNHEY and CDR2 SVGAGI. CDR3 sequence (DNA): TGTGCCAGCGCAGGACACCCCATGAACACTGAAGCTTTCTTT. Its protein product is CASAGHPMNTEAFF.

The chain uses TRBV7-2 and TRBJ1-2, with 8 nucleotides matching TRBD1. Unmatched junction bases numbered 11, after V lost 2 bases and J lost 6 bases. The CDR3 is 16 amino acids. CDR1 is SGHTA and CDR2 is FQGNSA in the germline V gene. The CDR3 DNA is TGTGCCAGCAGCTTAAGATCAACGGGACAGGCAAATGGCTACACCTTC. Its protein product is CASSLRSTGQANGYTF.

The chain joins TRBV15 to TRBJ2-7; 10 bases map to TRBD2. There are 15 residues in the CDR3. V was pared by 3 bases and J by 1 base, with 3 bases of the junction left unmatched. The germline V gene has CDR1 LNHNV and CDR2 YYDKDF (reference sequence). The CDR3 DNA reads TGTGCCACCAGCAGCCTAGCGGGAGTTTCCTACGAGCAGTACTTC. This translates into CATSSLAGVSYEQYF.

The chain joins TRBV28 to TRBJ1-4; D possibly corresponds to TRBD1 (5 bases). CDR1 is MDHEN and CDR2 is SYDVKM in the germline V gene. V was pared by 5 bases and J by 3 bases, with 16 bases between. CDR3 length: 16 residues. The CDR3 protein is CASSRVRGPSNEKLFF. The CDR3 DNA follows: TGTGCCAGCAGTCGGGTACGGGGACCCTCTAATGAAAAACTGTTTTTT.

V gene TRBV9 combines with J gene TRBJ2-5; D is perhaps TRBD2 (7 bases). V was shortened by 6 bases and J by 0 bases, with 15 bases between the two germline ends. Looked up from germline, CDR1 is SGDLS and CDR2 is YYNGEE. The CDR3 is made up of 15 amino acids. The CDR3 DNA follows: TGTGCCAGCACCCAAAGGGGGGGTCACCAAGAGACCCAGTACTTC. This encodes CASTQRGGHQETQYF.

The V call is TRBV7-2, the J call TRBJ1-5, with TRBD1 as a possible D gene (5 bases). This CDR3 region has 14 residues. The ends were cut back, 5 bases at V and 7 bases at J, with 15 bases in the middle. The germline V gene has CDR1 SGHTA and CDR2 FQGNSA. CDR3 coding DNA: TGTGCCAGCAGCCGTGACGGGGGGAACCAGCCCCAGCATTTT. Translating gives CASSRDGGNQPQHF.

Notes on this clone: Just one base apart from a much larger clone, this may be a read error. The V and J genes are TRBV6-2 or TRBV6-3 and TRBJ2-5; no reliable D call. In germline, CDR1 is MNHEY, CDR2 SVGEGT. There are 12 residues in the CDR3. Trimming left V 5 bases short and J 1 base short, with 5 bases between. The CDR3 loop is CASSQTQETQYF. The CDR3 nucleotides are TGTGCCAGCAGTCAAACCCAAGAGACCCAGTACTTC.

This chain connects TRBV18 to TRBJ2-7; D unclear. V lost 5 bases to trimming and J lost 6 bases, with 17 bases between them. Germline V CDR1 and CDR2: KGHSH, LQKENI. CDR3 size: 14 residues. The CDR3 bases are TGTGCCAGCTCATCCCTGGGTCGGACGGGCGAGCAGTACTTC. Protein product: CASSSLGRTGEQYF.

This clone has more than one count but fewer than ten. The V and J genes are TRBV24-1 and TRBJ2-1, with TRBD2 matching over 9 bases. J gave up 9 bases and V 5 bases, and 4 bases lay outside the gene matches. The CDR3 has 13 residues. Looked up from germline, CDR1 is KGHDR and CDR2 is SFDVKD. CDR3 DNA: TGTGCCACCAGTGGTGCGGGAGGGCTTGAGCAGTTCTTC. This gives the protein CATSGAGGLEQFF.

V and J are TRBV6-5 and TRBJ1-5, with D unclear. Trimming took 7 bases from V and 0 from J, leaving 10 bases between them. The CDR3 is 14 residues long. Germline assignment: CDR1 MNHEY and CDR2 SVGAGI. The DNA of the CDR3 is TGTGCCAGCACCTCCCGGGATAGCAATCAGCCCCAGCATTTT. It encodes CASTSRDSNQPQHF.

This clone was seen only once. The chain carries TRBV4-1 and TRBJ1-1, with TRBD1 as a possible D gene (6 bases). The CDR3 consists of 15 residues. Germline assignment: CDR1 MGHRA and CDR2 YSYEKL. Deletions cut 5 bases from V and 1 base from J, with 14 bases between. The CDR3 loop reads CASSLLWTENTEAFF. The CDR3 DNA follows: TGCGCCAGCAGCTTACTTTGGACAGAGAACACTGAAGCTTTCTTT.

J is TRBJ2-4 and V is TRBV24-1; D remains ambiguous. The germline CDR1 and CDR2 sequences are KGHDR and SFDVKD. The CDR3 runs 12 residues. The ends were cut back, 8 bases at V and 5 bases at J, with 9 bases in the middle. The CDR3 sequence is CATTSRENIQYF. The CDR3 DNA follows: TGTGCCACCACCTCGAGAGAAAACATTCAGTACTTC.

This chain joins TRBV5-6 and TRBJ2-7; D is unclear. Trimming shortened V by 2 bases and J by 4 bases, and 13 bases separated the two germline ends. The germline gives CDR1 SGHDT, CDR2 YYEEEE. The CDR3 length is 14 residues. Here the CDR3 DNA reads TGTGCCAGCAGCTTCTTTGGCATATCATACGAGCAGTACTTC. This gives the protein CASSFFGISYEQYF.

J is TRBJ2-7 and V is TRBV2, with D hard to call. Germline values: CDR1 SNHLY, CDR2 FYNNEI. The ends were cut back, 7 bases at V and 3 bases at J, with 7 bases in the middle. The CDR3 extends over 11 amino acids. The CDR3 loop is CASTLDYEQYF. CDR3 nucleotide sequence: TGTGCCAGCACTCTCGACTACGAGCAGTACTTC.